The 13 T cell receptor beta chains below come from one sample, sequenced in a study of blood T cell repertoires in COVID-19. Sequenced by immunoSEQ multiplex PCR; TCRdb stores in-frame clones only, minus some. Among fewer than 500,000 clones listed, about 90% were seen once. Sequenced input: PBMCs or T cells enriched from blood (not recorded which). These receptors came from a man younger than 45 who had recovered from COVID-19.

V is TRBV5-6 and J is TRBJ1-1, with TRBD1 identical over 8 bases. CDR3 length: 12 residues. CDR1 SGHDT and CDR2 YYEEEE come from the germline V gene. J was trimmed by 10 bases and V by 1 base; bases with no gene match: 3. The CDR3 coding sequence is TGTGCCAGCAGCTTGTTCACAGGGGGAGCTTTCTTT. Amino acids: CASSLFTGGAFF.

The V call is TRBV10-2, the J call TRBJ2-1; D is unresolved. V was pared by 3 bases and J by 4 bases, with 4 bases between. This CDR3 comprises 12 residues. Germline lookup yields CDR1 WSHSY and CDR2 SAAADI. The CDR3 protein is CASSERYNEQFF. Written as DNA, the CDR3 is TGCGCCAGCAGTGAACGGTACAATGAGCAGTTCTTC.

The gene calls are TRBV5-4 and TRBJ1-6, with TRBD1 identical over 8 bases. Germline CDR1 SGHNT, CDR2 YYREEE (reference sequence). V trimming: 4 bases; J trimming: 4 bases; junction bases outside the gene matches: 7. The CDR3 is made up of 16 amino acids. The CDR3 coding sequence is TGTGCCAGCAGCATGGCAGGGGGCAGGTATAATTCACCCCTCCACTTT. Translation gives CASSMAGGRYNSPLHF.

The chain recombines TRBV12-5 with TRBJ1-6; no clear D. The CDR3 is 14 amino acids. Trimming shortened V by 6 bases and J by 0 bases, and 6 bases separated the two germline ends. Germline CDR1 is LGHNT and CDR2 is FRNRAP. This chain's CDR3 is CASGVSSYNSPLHF. The CDR3 region has the DNA TGTGCTAGTGGGGTCAGCTCCTATAATTCACCCCTCCACTTT.

CDR3 DNA: TGTGCCAGCACGACAGGAATCAAAGCTTTCTTT. It encodes CASTTGIKAFF. The chain uses TRBV6-5 and TRBJ1-1; D might be TRBD1 (6 bases). This CDR3 contains 11 residues. Trimming removed 7 bases from V and 9 bases from J, with 12 bases in between. Germline values: CDR1 MNHEY, CDR2 SVGAGI.

This chain links TRBV19 with TRBJ2-1; 10 bases fit TRBD2. Losses at the gene ends were 3 bases for V and 4 bases for J; bases not matched to a gene: 15. This CDR3 is 19 amino acids long. Germline loops: CDR1 LNHDA, CDR2 SQIVND (reference sequence). The CDR3 region has the DNA TGTGCCAGTAGTATGCGGGGTAGCGGGGGGTCCACCCATTACAATGAGCAGTTCTTC. Amino acids: CASSMRGSGGSTHYNEQFF.

J is TRBJ2-1 and V is TRBV20-1; TRBD1 matches 7 bases. Per germline, CDR1 DFQATT and CDR2 SNEGSKA (reference sequence). This CDR3 contains 11 residues. J was trimmed by 9 bases and V by 5 bases; bases with no gene match: 4. DNA of the CDR3: TGCAGTGCTCACAGGGGTAGTGAGCAGTTCTTC. Translated: CSAHRGSEQFF.

The chain has TRBV2 and TRBJ1-1; D ambiguous. V gave up 0 bases and J gave up 8 bases, with 13 bases separating them. Germline V gene sequence: CDR1 SNHLY, CDR2 FYNNEI. CDR3 length: 14 residues. CDR3 protein: CASSEAGSRGEAFF. CDR3 DNA: TGTGCCAGCAGTGAAGCGGGTTCGAGAGGCGAAGCTTTCTTT. Complete variable domain (other parts from reference TRBV2 and TRBJ1-1): EPEVTQTPSHQVTQMGQEVILRCVPISNHLYFYWYRQILGQKVEFLVSFYNNEISEKSEIFDDQFSVERPDGSNFTLKIRSTKLEDSAMYFCASSEAGSRGEAFFGQGTRLTVV.

This chain links TRBV10-3 with TRBJ2-2; 7 bases match TRBD1. This CDR3 is built from 14 residues. Unmatched junction bases numbered 6, after V lost 11 bases and J lost 0 bases. Germline-derived CDR1 and CDR2 are ENHRY and SYGVKD. CDR3 protein: CALRGQANTGELFF. The CDR3 DNA reads TGTGCCCTAAGAGGACAGGCGAACACCGGGGAGCTGTTTTTT.

This chain joins TRBV27 and TRBJ1-1; D is perhaps TRBD1 (5 bases). CDR3 length equals 15 residues. Trimming pared 0 bases from V and 0 bases from J, leaving 8 bases between. CDR1 MNHEY and CDR2 SMNVEV come from the germline V gene (reference sequence). The CDR3 nucleotides read TGTGCCAGCAGTTTATCGGAGGGGATGAACACTGAAGCTTTCTTT. Translation: CASSLSEGMNTEAFF.

V and J are TRBV7-7 and TRBJ2-2, with 11 bases fitting TRBD1. This CDR3 spans 15 amino acids. V shed 5 bases, J shed 5 bases, and the junction held 4 bases outside the gene matches. Germline V lookup: CDR1 SSHAT, CDR2 FNYEAQ (reference sequence). The DNA for the CDR3 is TGTGCCAGCAGCCCCGGGACAGGGGGAACCGGGGAGCTGTTTTTT. Encoded protein: CASSPGTGGTGELFF.

The J gene is TRBJ1-2, the V gene TRBV28, with D perhaps TRBD1 (6 bases). The CDR3 extends over 14 amino acids. The V end was cut by 6 bases, the J end by 7 bases, with 18 bases between. CDR1 and CDR2 from the germline V gene are MDHEN and SYDVKM. CDR3 in DNA: TGTGCCAGCAGCGGAACAGGGTCTTCAGGTGGCTACACCTTC. The encoded protein is CASSGTGSSGGYTF.

In this sample, this clone turned up once. The V call is TRBV7-9, the J call TRBJ2-3; the match to TRBD1 covers 7 bases. This CDR3 has 16 residues. CDR1 and CDR2 from the germline V gene are SEHNR and FQNEAQ (reference sequence). Germline trimming cut 4 bases from V and 0 bases from J; bases unmatched to any gene: 7. CDR3 sequence: CASSWDSGLSTDTQYF. The CDR3 nucleotides are TGTGCCAGCAGCTGGGACAGCGGACTCAGCACAGATACGCAGTATTTT.